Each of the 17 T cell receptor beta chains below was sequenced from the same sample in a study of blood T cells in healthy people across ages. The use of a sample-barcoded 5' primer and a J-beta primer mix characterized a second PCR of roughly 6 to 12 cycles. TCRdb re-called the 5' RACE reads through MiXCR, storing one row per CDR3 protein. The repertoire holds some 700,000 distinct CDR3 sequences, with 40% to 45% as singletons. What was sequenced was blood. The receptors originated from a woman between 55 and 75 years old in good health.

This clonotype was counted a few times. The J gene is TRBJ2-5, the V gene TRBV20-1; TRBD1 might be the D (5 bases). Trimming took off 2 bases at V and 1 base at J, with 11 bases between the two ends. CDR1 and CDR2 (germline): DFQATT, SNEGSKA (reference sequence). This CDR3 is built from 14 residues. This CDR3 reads CSARQGASQETQYF. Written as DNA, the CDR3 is TGCAGTGCTAGACAGGGTGCCTCCCAAGAGACCCAGTACTTC.

DNA of the CDR3: TGTGCCAGCAGTAAGGCGGCGGAAACCTACAATGAGCAGTACTTC. Residues: CASSKAAETYNEQYF. This rearrangement joins TRBV25-1 to TRBJ2-1; no firm D call. The assigned J gene may be wrong: the sequence end matches TRBJ2-7 better. In germline, CDR1 is MGHDK, CDR2 SYGVNS. This CDR3 has 15 amino acids.

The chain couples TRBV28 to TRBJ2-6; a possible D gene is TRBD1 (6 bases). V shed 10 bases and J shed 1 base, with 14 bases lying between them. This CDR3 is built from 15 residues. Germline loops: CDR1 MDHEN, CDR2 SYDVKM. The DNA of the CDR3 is TGTGCCATCAAAGGGGGTCATTCTGGGGCCAACGTCCTGACTTTC. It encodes CAIKGGHSGANVLTF.

CDR3 coding DNA: TGCAGCGTTGATCCGGACGAGCAGTACTTC. Amino acids: CSVDPDEQYF. This rearrangement joins TRBV29-1 to TRBJ2-7, with D hard to call. V was clipped by 3 bases and J by 5 bases, with 5 bases between them. This CDR3 is built from 10 residues. The germline V gene encodes CDR1 SQVTM and CDR2 ANQGSEA.

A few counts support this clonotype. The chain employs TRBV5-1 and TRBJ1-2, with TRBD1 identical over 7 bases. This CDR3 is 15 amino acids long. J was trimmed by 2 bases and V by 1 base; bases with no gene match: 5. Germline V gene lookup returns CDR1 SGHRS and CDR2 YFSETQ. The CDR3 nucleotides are TGCGCCAGCAGCTTGTTTGGGACAGAGAACTATGGCTACACCTTC. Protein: CASSLFGTENYGYTF.

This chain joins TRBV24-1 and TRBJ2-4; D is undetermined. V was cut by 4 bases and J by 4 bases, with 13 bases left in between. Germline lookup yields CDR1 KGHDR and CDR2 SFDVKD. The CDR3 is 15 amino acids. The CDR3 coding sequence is TGTGCCACCAGTGAGTCCGGCCCCTATAAAAACATTCAGTACTTC. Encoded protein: CATSESGPYKNIQYF.

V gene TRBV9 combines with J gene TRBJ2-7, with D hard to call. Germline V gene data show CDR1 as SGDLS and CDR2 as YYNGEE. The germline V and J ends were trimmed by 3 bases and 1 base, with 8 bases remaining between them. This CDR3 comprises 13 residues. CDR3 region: CASSGGRSYEQYF. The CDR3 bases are TGTGCCAGCAGCGGAGGACGATCCTACGAGCAGTACTTC.

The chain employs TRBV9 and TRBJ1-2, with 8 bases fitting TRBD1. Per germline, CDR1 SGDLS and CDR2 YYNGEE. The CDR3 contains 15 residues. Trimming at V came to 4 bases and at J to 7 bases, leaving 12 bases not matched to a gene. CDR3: CASSRGTGAGGGYTF. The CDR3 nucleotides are TGTGCCAGCAGCCGAGGGACAGGTGCCGGGGGTGGCTACACCTTC. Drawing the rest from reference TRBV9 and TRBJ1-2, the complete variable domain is DSGVTQTPKHLITATGQRVTLRCSPRSGDLSVYWYQQSLDQGLQFLIQYYNGEERAKGNILERFSAQQFPDLHSELNLSSLELGDSALYFCASSRGTGAGGGYTFGSGTRLTVV.

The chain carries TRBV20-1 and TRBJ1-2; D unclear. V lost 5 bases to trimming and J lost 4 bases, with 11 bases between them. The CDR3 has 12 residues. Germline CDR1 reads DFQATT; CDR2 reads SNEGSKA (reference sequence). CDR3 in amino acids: CSASSNAYGYTF. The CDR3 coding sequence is TGCAGTGCTTCTTCAAACGCCTATGGCTACACCTTC.

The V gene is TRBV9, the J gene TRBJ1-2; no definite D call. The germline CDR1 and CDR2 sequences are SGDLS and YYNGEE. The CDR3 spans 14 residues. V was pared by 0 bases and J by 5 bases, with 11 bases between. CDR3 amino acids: CASSVDPGKYGYTF. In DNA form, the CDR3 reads TGTGCCAGCAGCGTAGATCCGGGAAAATATGGCTACACCTTC.

The CDR3 sequence: CASRPIMSSAYEQYF. CDR3 nucleotide sequence: TGTGCCAGCAGGCCGATCATGTCTAGCGCCTACGAGCAGTACTTC. The V and J genes are TRBV6-2 or TRBV6-3 and TRBJ2-7; perhaps TRBD2 as D (6 bases). Looked up from germline, CDR1 is MNHEY and CDR2 is SVGEGT. The ends were cut back, 6 bases at V and 2 bases at J, with 17 bases in the middle. The length of the CDR3 is 15 residues.

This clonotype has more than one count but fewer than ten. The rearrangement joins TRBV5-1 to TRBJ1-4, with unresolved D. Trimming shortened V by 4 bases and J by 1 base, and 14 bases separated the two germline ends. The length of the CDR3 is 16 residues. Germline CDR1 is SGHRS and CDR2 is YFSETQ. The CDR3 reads CASSQGYQGTNEKLFF. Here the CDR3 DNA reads TGCGCCAGCAGCCAAGGATACCAAGGAACTAATGAAAAACTGTTTTTT.

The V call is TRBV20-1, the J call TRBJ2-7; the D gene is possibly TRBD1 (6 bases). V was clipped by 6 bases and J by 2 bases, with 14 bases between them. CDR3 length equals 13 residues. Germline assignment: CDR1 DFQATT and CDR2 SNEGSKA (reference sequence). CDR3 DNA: TGCAGTGCCCCGACAGGAAAGACCTACGAGCAGTACTTC. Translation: CSAPTGKTYEQYF.

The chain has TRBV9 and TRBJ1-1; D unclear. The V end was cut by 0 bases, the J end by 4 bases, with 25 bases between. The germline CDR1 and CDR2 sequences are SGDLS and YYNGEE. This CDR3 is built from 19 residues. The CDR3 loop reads CASSVGLGPGFGDSTEAFF. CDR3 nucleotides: TGTGCCAGCAGCGTAGGTCTCGGCCCAGGCTTTGGTGATTCCACTGAAGCTTTCTTT.

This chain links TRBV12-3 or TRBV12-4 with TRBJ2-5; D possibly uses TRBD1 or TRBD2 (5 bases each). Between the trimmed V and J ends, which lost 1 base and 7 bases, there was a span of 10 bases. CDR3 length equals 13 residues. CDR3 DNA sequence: TGTGCCAGCAGTTTAGGCAGGGCGGGGACCCAGTACTTC. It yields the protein CASSLGRAGTQYF.

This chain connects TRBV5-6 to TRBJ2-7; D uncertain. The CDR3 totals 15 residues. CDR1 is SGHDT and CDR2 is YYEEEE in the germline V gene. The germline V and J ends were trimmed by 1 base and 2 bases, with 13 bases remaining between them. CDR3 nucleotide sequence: TGTGCCAGCAGCTTGTTACTGGGTTCCACCTACGAGCAGTACTTC. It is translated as CASSLLLGSTYEQYF.

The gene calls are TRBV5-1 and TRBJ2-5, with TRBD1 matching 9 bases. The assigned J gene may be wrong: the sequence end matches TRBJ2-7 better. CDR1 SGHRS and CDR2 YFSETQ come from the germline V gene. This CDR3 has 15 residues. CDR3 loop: CASSITQGAHGEQYF. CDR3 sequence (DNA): TGCGCCAGCAGTATAACACAGGGGGCGCATGGCGAGCAGTACTTC.